Listed below are T cell receptor beta chains from one sample, sequenced in a study of T cells in Graves' hyperthyroidism and ophthalmopathy. In TCRdb, the multiplex PCR reads were re-called with MiXCR into one record per CDR3 protein. The table shows about 370,000 distinct CDR3 sequences, with about 15% occurring only once. What was sequenced was blood. These receptors all stem from a woman in her sixties or seventies with Graves' ophthalmopathy. Both conserved end residues are part of each CDR3. The D gene is left open where the match is weak. Expanded clones are given a class, and other clones once, few, many or no size at all.

j_call d_call clone_size v_call cdr3_aa cdr3_nt
TRBJ2-6 TRBD1 . TRBV6-1 CASRTGTGANVLTF TGTGCCAGCAGGACAGGGACTGGGGCCAACGTCCTGACTTTC
TRBJ2-1 . few TRBV19 CASSTRGFSSNEQFF TGTGCCAGTAGTACCCGGGGGTTTTCCTCCAATGAGCAGTTCTTC
TRBJ2-3 . many TRBV18 CASSELQSDTQYF TGTGCCAGCTCAGAACTACAGAGCGATACGCAGTATTTT
TRBJ2-3 TRBD2 once TRBV5-1 CASSLGEGLDTQYF TGTGCCAGCAGCTTGGGGGAGGGCTTGGATACGCAGTATTTT
TRBJ1-1 . many TRBV2 CASSEALIGNTEAFF TGTGCCAGCAGTGAAGCTTTAATCGGGAACACTGAAGCTTTCTTT
TRBJ2-1 TRBD1 . TRBV28 CARSLGQGYYNEQFF TGTGCCCGCAGTTTGGGACAGGGTTACTACAATGAGCAGTTCTTC
TRBJ1-1 . . TRBV20-1 CSARGQAKTEAFF TGCAGTGCTAGAGGCCAGGCGAAAACTGAAGCTTTCTTT
TRBJ2-2 . many TRBV2 CASSVQSYTGELFF TGTGCCAGCAGTGTCCAATCATACACCGGGGAGCTGTTTTTT
TRBJ2-5 TRBD2 few TRBV10-3 CAISDGTRIVETQYF TGTGCCATCAGTGATGGGACTAGGATCGTGGAGACCCAGTACTTC
TRBJ2-5 . many TRBV2 CASSEARKGGTETQYF TGTGCCAGCAGTGAAGCGCGTAAGGGCGGGACGGAGACCCAGTACTTC
TRBJ2-1 TRBD2 many TRBV28 CASSFQTSGTRNEQFF TGTGCCAGCAGTTTTCAGACTAGCGGGACACGGAATGAGCAGTTCTTC
TRBJ1-5 . many TRBV28 CASRVLTSAASNQPQHF TGTGCCAGCAGAGTTTTAACCTCGGCAGCTAGCAATCAGCCCCAGCATTTT
TRBJ2-1 . many TRBV2 CASSEVTFSYNEQFF TGTGCCAGCAGTGAGGTGACCTTCTCCTACAATGAGCAGTTCTTC
TRBJ2-6 . many TRBV28 CASSLSGVGANVLTF TGTGCCAGCAGTTTATCAGGGGTCGGGGCCAACGTCCTGACTTTC
TRBJ1-4 . many TRBV5-1 CASSLMAASTNEKLFF TGCGCCAGCAGCTTGATGGCGGCTTCAACTAATGAAAAACTGTTTTTT
TRBJ2-5 . few TRBV7-9 CASLYQETQYF TGTGCCAGCCTTTACCAAGAGACCCAGTACTTC
TRBJ2-7 TRBD2 many TRBV18 CASSPTSGIPYEQYF TGTGCCAGCTCACCTACTAGCGGGATTCCCTACGAGCAGTACTTC
TRBJ2-6 . few TRBV11-1 CASSHPGHGPGGANVLTF TGTGCCAGCAGCCATCCGGGACACGGCCCCGGGGGGGCCAACGTCCTGACTTTC
TRBJ2-7 TRBD2 . TRBV7-3 CASSLGTSESYEQYF TGTGCCAGCAGCTTAGGGACTAGCGAGTCCTACGAGCAGTACTTC
TRBJ2-5 TRBD1 many TRBV3-1 CASSQVRTGTTETQYF TGTGCCAGCAGCCAAGTTCGGACAGGTACGACAGAGACCCAGTACTTC
TRBJ2-5 . many TRBV7-3 CASSQAGNEETQYF TGTGCCAGCAGCCAGGCTGGGAACGAAGAGACCCAGTACTTC
TRBJ2-5 TRBD1 . TRBV6-1 CASSFPGTGVETQYF TGTGCCAGCAGTTTTCCCGGGACAGGGGTTGAGACCCAGTACTTC
TRBJ1-3 . . TRBV4-1 CASSQEGVSGNTIYF TGCGCCAGCAGCCAAGAAGGGGTTTCTGGAAACACCATATATTTT
TRBJ1-1 . . TRBV30 CAWNKPNTEAFF TGTGCCTGGAACAAACCGAACACTGAAGCTTTCTTT
TRBJ2-5 TRBD1 many TRBV11-2 CASSLELGQGRETQYF TGTGCCAGCAGCTTAGAATTGGGACAGGGGAGAGAGACCCAGTACTTC
TRBJ1-1 . many TRBV29-1 CSVSDSMNTEAFF TGCAGCGTTAGTGACAGCATGAACACTGAAGCTTTCTTT
TRBJ2-5 . . TRBV10-1 CASSESTGRETQYF TGCGCCAGCAGTGAGTCGACCGGTCGGGAGACCCAGTACTTC
TRBJ2-7 . many TRBV28 CASSLRTVPSEQYF TGTGCCAGCAGTTTGAGGACGGTCCCCTCCGAGCAGTACTTC
TRBJ2-7 . many TRBV7-9 CASSLGPAPYEQYF TGTGCCAGCAGCTTAGGGCCAGCGCCCTACGAGCAGTACTTC
TRBJ2-7 TRBD1 few TRBV18 CASSQADRGGFEQYF TGTGCCAGCTCACAAGCGGACAGGGGCGGATTTGAGCAGTACTTC
TRBJ2-3 TRBD1 many TRBV12-3/TRBV12-4 CASSLGPTGGLGTDTQYF TGTGCCAGCAGCCTGGGCCCCACAGGGGGCCTAGGGACAGATACGCAGTATTTT
TRBJ2-7 TRBD2 many TRBV7-9 CASSPSRLAGYEQYF TGTGCCAGCAGCCCCTCCAGACTAGCGGGCTACGAGCAGTACTTC
TRBJ2-3 . many TRBV5-1 CASSLGGGGGTDTQYF TGCGCCAGCAGCTTGGGAGGTGGCGGGGGCACAGATACGCAGTATTTT
TRBJ2-7 . once TRBV5-6 CASSPSGSRIHYEQYF TGTGCCAGCAGCCCAAGCGGGTCCCGGATCCACTACGAGCAGTACTTC
TRBJ2-7 TRBD2 . TRBV25-1 CASSEGSSGPYEQYF TGTGCCAGCAGTGAAGGGTCTAGCGGACCTTACGAGCAGTACTTC
TRBJ1-6 . few TRBV20-1 CSAGGRETSSNSPLHF TGCAGTGCCGGGGGAAGGGAAACGTCATCTAATTCACCCCTCCACTTT
TRBJ2-1 . . TRBV5-8 CASSLDFEQFF TGTGCCAGCAGCTTGGACTTTGAGCAGTTCTTC
TRBJ2-2 . many TRBV27 CASSLRGTSTGELFF TGTGCCAGCAGTTTAAGGGGGACCAGCACCGGGGAGCTGTTTTTT
TRBJ1-1 . many TRBV2 CASTLDSVNTEAFF TGTGCCAGTACACTGGACAGCGTGAACACTGAAGCTTTCTTT
TRBJ2-3 . many TRBV3-1 CASSRGEGPFEYF TGTGCCAGCAGCCGCGGCGAGGGCCCTTTTGAGTATTTT
TRBJ1-5 . . TRBV10-3 CATSQNTNQPQHF TGTGCCACCAGCCAAAATACTAATCAGCCCCAGCATTTT
TRBJ2-2 TRBD1 few TRBV5-1 CASSSGTGRTGELFF TGCGCCAGCAGCTCCGGGACAGGGCGAACCGGGGAGCTGTTTTTT
TRBJ2-7 . many TRBV28 CASSSPASRHPYEQYF TGTGCCAGCAGTTCACCGGCCAGCCGCCACCCCTACGAGCAGTACTTC
TRBJ2-7 . . TRBV18 CASSATQTVHSYEQYF TGTGCCAGCTCAGCCACACAGACCGTTCATTCCTACGAGCAGTACTTC
TRBJ2-1 TRBD2 . TRBV29-1 CSAYGTSLHEQFF TGCAGCGCATATGGGACTAGTTTGCATGAGCAGTTCTTC
TRBJ2-3 TRBD2 many TRBV29-1 CSVALSGRQTDTQYF TGCAGCGTTGCCCTTAGCGGGAGACAGACAGATACGCAGTATTTT
TRBJ2-1 . many TRBV6-4 CASSDSGPGQERPSSYNEQFF TGTGCCAGCAGTGACTCGGGCCCAGGGCAGGAGCGGCCAAGCTCCTACAATGAGCAGTTCTTC
TRBJ2-7 . many TRBV13 CASSPTGYTYEQYF TGTGCCAGCAGCCCAACAGGGTATACCTACGAGCAGTACTTC